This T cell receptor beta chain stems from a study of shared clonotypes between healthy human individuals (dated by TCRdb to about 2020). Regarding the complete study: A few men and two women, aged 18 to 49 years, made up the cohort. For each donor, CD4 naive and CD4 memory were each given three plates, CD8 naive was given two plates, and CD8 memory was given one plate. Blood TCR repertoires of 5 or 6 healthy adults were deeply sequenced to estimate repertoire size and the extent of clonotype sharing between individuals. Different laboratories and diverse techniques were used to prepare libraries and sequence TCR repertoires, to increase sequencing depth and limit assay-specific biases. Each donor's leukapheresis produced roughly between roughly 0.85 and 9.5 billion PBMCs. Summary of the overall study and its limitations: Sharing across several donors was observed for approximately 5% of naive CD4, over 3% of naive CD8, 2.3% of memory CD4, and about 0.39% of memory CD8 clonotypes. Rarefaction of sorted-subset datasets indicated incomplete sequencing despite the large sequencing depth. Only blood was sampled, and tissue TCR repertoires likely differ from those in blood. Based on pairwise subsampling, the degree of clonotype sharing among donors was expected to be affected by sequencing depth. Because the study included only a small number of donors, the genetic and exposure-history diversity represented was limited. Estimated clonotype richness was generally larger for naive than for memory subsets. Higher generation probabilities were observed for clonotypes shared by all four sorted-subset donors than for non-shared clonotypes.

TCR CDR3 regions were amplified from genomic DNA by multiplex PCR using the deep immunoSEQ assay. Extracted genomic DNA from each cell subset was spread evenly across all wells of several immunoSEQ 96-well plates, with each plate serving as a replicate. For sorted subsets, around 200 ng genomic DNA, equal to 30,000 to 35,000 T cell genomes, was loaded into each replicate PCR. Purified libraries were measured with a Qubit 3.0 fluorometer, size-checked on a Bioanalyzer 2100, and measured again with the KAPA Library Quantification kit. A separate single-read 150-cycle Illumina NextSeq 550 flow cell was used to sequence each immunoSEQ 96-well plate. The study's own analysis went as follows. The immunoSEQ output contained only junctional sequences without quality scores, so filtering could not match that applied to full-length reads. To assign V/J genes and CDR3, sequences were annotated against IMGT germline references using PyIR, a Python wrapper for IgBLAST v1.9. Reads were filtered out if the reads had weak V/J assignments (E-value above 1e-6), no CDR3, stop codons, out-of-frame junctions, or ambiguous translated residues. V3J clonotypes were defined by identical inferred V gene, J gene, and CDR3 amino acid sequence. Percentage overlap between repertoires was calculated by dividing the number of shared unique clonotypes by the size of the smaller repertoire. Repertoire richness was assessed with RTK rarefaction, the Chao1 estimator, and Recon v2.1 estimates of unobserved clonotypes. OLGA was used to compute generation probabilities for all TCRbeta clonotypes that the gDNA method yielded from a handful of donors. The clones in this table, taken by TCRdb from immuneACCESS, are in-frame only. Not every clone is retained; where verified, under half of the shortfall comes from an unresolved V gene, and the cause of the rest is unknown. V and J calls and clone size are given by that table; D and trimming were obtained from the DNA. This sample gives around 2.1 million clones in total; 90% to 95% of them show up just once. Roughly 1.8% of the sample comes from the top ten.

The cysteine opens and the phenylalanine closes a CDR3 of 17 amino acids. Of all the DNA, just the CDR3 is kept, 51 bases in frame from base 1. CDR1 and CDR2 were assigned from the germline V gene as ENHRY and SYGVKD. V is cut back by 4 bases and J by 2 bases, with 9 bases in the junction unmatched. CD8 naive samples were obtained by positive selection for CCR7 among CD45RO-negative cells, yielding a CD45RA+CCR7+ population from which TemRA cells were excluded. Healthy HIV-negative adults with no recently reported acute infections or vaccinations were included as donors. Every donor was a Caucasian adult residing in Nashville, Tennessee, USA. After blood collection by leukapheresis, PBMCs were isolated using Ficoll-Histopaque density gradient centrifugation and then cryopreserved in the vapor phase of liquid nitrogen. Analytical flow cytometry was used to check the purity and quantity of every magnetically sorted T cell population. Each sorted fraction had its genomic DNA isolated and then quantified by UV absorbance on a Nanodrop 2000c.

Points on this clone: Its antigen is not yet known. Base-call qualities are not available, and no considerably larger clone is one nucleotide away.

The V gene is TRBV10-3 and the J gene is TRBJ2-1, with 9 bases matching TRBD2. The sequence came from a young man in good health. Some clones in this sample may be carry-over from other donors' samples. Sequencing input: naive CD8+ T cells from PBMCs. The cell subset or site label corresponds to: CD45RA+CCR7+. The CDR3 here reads CAISVELAGGPYNEQFF. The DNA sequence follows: TGTGCCATCAGTGTGGAACTCGCGGGAGGGCCCTACAATGAGCAGTTCTTC.